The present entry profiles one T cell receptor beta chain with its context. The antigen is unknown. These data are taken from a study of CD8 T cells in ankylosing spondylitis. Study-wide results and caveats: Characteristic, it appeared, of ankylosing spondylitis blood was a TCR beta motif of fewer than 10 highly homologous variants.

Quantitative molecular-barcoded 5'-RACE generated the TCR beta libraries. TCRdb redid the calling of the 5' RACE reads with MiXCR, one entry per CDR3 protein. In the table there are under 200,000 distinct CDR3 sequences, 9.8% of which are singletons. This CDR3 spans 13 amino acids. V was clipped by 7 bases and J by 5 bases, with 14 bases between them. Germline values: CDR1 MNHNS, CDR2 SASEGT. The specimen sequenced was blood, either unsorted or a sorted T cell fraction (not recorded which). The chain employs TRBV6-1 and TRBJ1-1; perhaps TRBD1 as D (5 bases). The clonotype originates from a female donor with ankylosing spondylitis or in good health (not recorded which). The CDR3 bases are TGTGCCAGCACCCTTGAGGGGTGGACTGAAGCTTTCTTT. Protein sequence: CASTLEGWTEAFF.